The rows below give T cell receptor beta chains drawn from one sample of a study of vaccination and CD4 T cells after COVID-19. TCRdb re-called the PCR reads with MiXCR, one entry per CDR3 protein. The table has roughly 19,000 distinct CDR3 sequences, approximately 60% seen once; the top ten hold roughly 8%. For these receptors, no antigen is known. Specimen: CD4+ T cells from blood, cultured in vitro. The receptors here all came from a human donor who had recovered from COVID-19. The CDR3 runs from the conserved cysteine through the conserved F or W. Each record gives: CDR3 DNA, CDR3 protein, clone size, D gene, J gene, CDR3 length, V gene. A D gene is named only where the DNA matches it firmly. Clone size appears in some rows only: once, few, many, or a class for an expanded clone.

TGTGCCAGCAGCGTGCACAGGGAGGTGAGCACCGAAGCTTTCTTT,CASSVHREVSTEAFF,NA,NA,TRBJ1-1,15,TRBV7-9
TGTGCCAGCGGGCTAGCGGAAGAGACCCAGTACTTC,CASGLAEETQYF,NA,TRBD2,TRBJ2-5,12,TRBV2
TGTGCCAGCAGCCCGGACAGGGGGAATGAAAAACTGTTTTTT,CASSPDRGNEKLFF,few,TRBD1,TRBJ1-4,14,TRBV7-2
TGTGCCAGCAGTGAAGTGTTGGGAAATGAGCAGTTCTTC,CASSEVLGNEQFF,NA,NA,TRBJ2-1,13,TRBV6-1
TGCAGTGCTACTCCCTCAGGACGCTATGGCCACACCTTC,CSATPSGRYGHTF,NA,NA,TRBJ1-2,13,TRBV20-1
TGCGCCAGCAGTACCAGCGGGAGTGGAGAGCAAGAGACCCAGTACTTC,CASSTSGSGEQETQYF,NA,TRBD2,TRBJ2-5,16,TRBV10-1
TGTGCCAGCAGTTATGGCGTAGCGGGAGGGGAGACCCAGTACTTC,CASSYGVAGGETQYF,NA,TRBD2,TRBJ2-5,15,TRBV6-5
TGTGCCAGCAGCTTAGTTTCCGGACTAGCGGGAAAAGAGACCCAGTACTTC,CASSLVSGLAGKETQYF,once,TRBD2,TRBJ2-5,17,TRBV7-2
TGTGCCAGCTCACCATCCGGGGGCGGCTATGGCTACACCTTC,CASSPSGGGYGYTF,NA,NA,TRBJ1-2,14,TRBV18
TGCAGTGCTAGAACCCCGGGATCCGTGAACACTGAAGCTTTCTTT,CSARTPGSVNTEAFF,few,NA,TRBJ1-1,15,TRBV20-1
TGTGCCAGCAGCATTCGAAGGCCTGAAGCTTTCTTT,CASSIRRPEAFF,NA,NA,TRBJ1-1,12,TRBV6-1
TGCGCCAGCAGCTTGACCCCAGGGGGGACCCAGTACTTC,CASSLTPGGTQYF,NA,TRBD1,TRBJ2-5,13,TRBV5-1